What follows describes a single T cell receptor beta chain. This clone was seen only once. Its antigen target is currently unknown. No qualities accompany the bases; no much larger clone lies one base away. This sample is part of a study of OX40 agonist ivuxolimab in advanced cancers. Some background on the complete study: Ivuxolimab was a fully human IgG2 agonistic monoclonal antibody targeting the costimulatory receptor OX40 (CD134). Intravenous ivuxolimab was administered to patients every 2 weeks at six dose levels: 0.01, 0.1, 0.3, 1.5, 3 and 10 mg/kg. Of the 50 to 55 dose-escalation patients, hepatocellular carcinoma was present in around 19, melanoma in approximately 15, renal cell carcinoma in 9 and head and neck cancer in 9. The dose-escalation cohort was over 70% male with a mean age of approximately 60 years, ranging from 23 to 79. Patients were allowed to have had prior anti-PD-1, anti-PD-L1 or anti-CTLA-4 therapy, and around 41% of the dose-escalation patients had previously received checkpoint inhibitors. Three dose-escalation patients achieved partial responses, one with hepatocellular carcinoma and two with cutaneous melanoma. The purpose of peripheral TCRbeta sequencing was to test whether ivuxolimab changed TCR sequence diversity and led to clonal T-cell expansion. The monotherapy dose-escalation portion (N of about 50 patients) of the phase I ivuxolimab trial is reported in the paper.

The junction shows trimming of 3 bases on V and 7 bases on J, and the gene matches do not reach 3 bases of it. The CDR3 holds 13 amino acids from the cysteine to the phenylalanine. Just the 39-base CDR3 DNA is kept, in frame starting at base 1. The germline V gene gives CDR1 as SGHVS and CDR2 as FQNEAQ. The paper as a whole reports these results and caveats: Antigen specificity was not determined for the clonally expanded peripheral T cells. Low levels of normalized T-cell clonal expansion were also shown by some nonresponding patients. On average, CD8+ T cells showed more expanded clones than CD4+ T cells after ivuxolimab. In the 0.1-3.0 mg/kg groups, partial responders had among the lowest normalized peripheral clonal expansion, particularly in CD8+ T cells. At doses from 0.1 to 3.0 mg/kg, clonal expansion was seen in both CD4+ and CD8+ blood T cells between baseline and week 6.

The trial excluded patients who had a history of autoimmune disease or were on systemic immunosuppression. Peripheral blood for TCR sequencing was drawn from every dose cohort at baseline, at cycle 4 day 1 and at cycle 7 day 1. The samples were drawn from a first-in-human, open-label, multicenter phase I dose-escalation trial of ivuxolimab. Adults with locally advanced or metastatic melanoma, renal cell, hepatocellular, or head and neck squamous cell carcinoma were enrolled in the trial. Before TCR sequencing, CD4+ T cells and CD8+ T cells from peripheral blood were sorted into separate populations. For sequencing of the TCRbeta CDR3 region, genomic DNA was extracted from the sorted cells. The immunoSEQ Assay was used to sequence the TCRbeta CDR3 regions. TCRdb obtained this table from immuneACCESS and retained in-frame rearrangements with V and J assigned. These tables miss some clones; where compared with another copy, unresolved V genes account for less than half of the shortfall, and the remainder is unexplained. For this sample the table gives roughly 20,000 clones, of which around 87% were detected only once. The leading ten clones occupy 25% to 35% of the sample.

The chain is encoded by TRBV7-8 joined to TRBJ2-1, with 7 bases matching TRBD1. This TCR was sampled from an adult with an advanced solid tumor such as melanoma, head and neck, liver or kidney cancer. Here the sequenced sample was CD4+ or CD8+ T cells sorted from blood, taken in a trial of the OX40 agonist ivuxolimab. The nucleotide sequence reads TGTGCCAGCAGCTTGCGACAGGGTAATGAGCAGTTCTTC. It translates to CASSLRQGNEQFF.